The TCR beta chain under discussion was sequenced for a study of blood T cell repertoires in COVID-19. Whole-study context: Samples of COVID-19 (acute and convalescent) were obtained from the United States, Italy and Spain. From T cells, B-cell-depleted T cells, or PBMCs came the material, which was cDNA or gDNA.

The authors' processing: Amplification of reference gene primers was used by the study to estimate nucleated cell counts. Profiling relied on immunoSEQ multiplex PCR, and the TCRdb table lists in-frame clones only, not all of them. V, J and clone size are those of that table, while D and trimming were read from the DNA. The sample lists approximately 290,000 clones, more than 85% occurring once. The CDR3 is made up of 18 amino acids. V shed 3 bases and J 8 bases; nucleotides not matched to a gene: 19. Per the germline V gene, CDR1 is LNHNV and CDR2 is YYDKDF (reference sequence). The sequence was obtained from a woman in her 30s with COVID-19, enrolled during active disease. The sample was peripheral blood. The J gene is TRBJ1-1, the V gene TRBV15, with 9 bases matching TRBD1. CDR3 DNA: TGTGCCACCAGCAGTGGATTCAATTCCGGGACAGGGAATTCAGAAGCTTTCTTT. Amino acids: CATSSGFNSGTGNSEAFF.